Listed here are 29 T cell receptor beta chains from one sample, sequenced in a study of shared clonotypes between healthy human individuals. The method was immunoSEQ multiplex PCR; TCRdb's version includes in-frame clones alone and lacks a portion of them. This sample carries roughly 1.5 million clones, under 99% of them seen once, and the ten largest clones take 0.45%. Sequenced: naive CD4+ T cells sorted from blood. Subset described: CD45RA+ positively selected. The origin of the receptors is a man aged 25-45 years in good health.

The chain carries TRBV7-8 and TRBJ2-3, with D tentatively TRBD2 (7 bases). The V and J ends lost 1 base and 0 bases respectively, with 11 bases between them. Germline values: CDR1 SGHVS, CDR2 FQNEAQ. The CDR3 has 16 residues. CDR3 sequence (DNA): TGTGCCAGCAGCTTAGTCGGGGGGCGTAGCACAGATACGCAGTATTTT. Protein: CASSLVGGRSTDTQYF.

The chain has TRBV19 and TRBJ2-3; perhaps TRBD1 as D (5 bases). Germline CDR1 is LNHDA and CDR2 is SQIVND (reference sequence). The ends were cut back, 0 bases at V and 4 bases at J, with 8 bases in the middle. The CDR3 consists of 14 residues. CDR3 loop: CASSIDLGPDTQYF. The CDR3 DNA reads as TGTGCCAGTAGTATAGATCTGGGGCCAGATACGCAGTATTTT.

This chain links TRBV7-9 with TRBJ1-2, with a weak D call TRBD1 (5 bases). The CDR3 is 17 amino acids. The V end lost 5 bases, the J end lost 4 bases, and 23 bases lay between the germline ends. Germline loops: CDR1 SEHNR, CDR2 FQNEAQ (reference sequence). Here the CDR3 reads CASSTKGWDGEGYGYTF. CDR3 coding DNA: TGTGCCAGCAGCACTAAAGGCTGGGACGGCGAGGGCTATGGCTACACCTTC.

This sequence joins TRBV27 and TRBJ2-1; D is perhaps TRBD1 or TRBD2 (6 bases each). V lost 6 bases and J 13 bases, leaving 25 bases between the germline ends. This CDR3 has 15 amino acids. Germline CDR1 is MNHEY and CDR2 is SMNVEV (reference sequence). The CDR3 reads CASSLRGATITGQFF. The CDR3 coding sequence is TGTGCCAGCAGCTTGAGGGGGGCCACCATAACCGGTCAGTTCTTC.

The gene calls are TRBV27 and TRBJ2-3, with 8 bases matching TRBD1. The CDR3 sequence is 14 residues long. Germline V gene sequence: CDR1 MNHEY, CDR2 SMNVEV (reference sequence). The trim removed 6 bases at V and 4 bases at J, leaving 6 bases unmatched. CDR3 DNA: TGTGCCAGCAGAGGGACAGGAGGAGCAGATACGCAGTATTTT. Amino acid sequence: CASRGTGGADTQYF.

The V and J genes are TRBV7-2 and TRBJ2-5; 7 bases align to TRBD2. In germline, CDR1 is SGHTA, CDR2 FQGNSA. The CDR3 totals 18 residues. V was clipped by 4 bases and J by 4 bases; unmatched bases: 18. CDR3 region: CASSSVPSARLAGETQYF. The DNA of the CDR3 is TGTGCCAGCAGCTCGGTGCCCTCTGCTAGGTTAGCGGGAGAGACCCAGTACTTC. The full variable domain, rest sourced from reference TRBV7-2 and TRBJ2-5, is GAGVSQSPSNKVTEKGKDVELRCDPISGHTALYWYRQSLGQGLEFLIYFQGNSAPDKSGLPSDRFSAERTGGSVSTLTIQRTQQEDSAVYLCASSSVPSARLAGETQYFGPGTRLLVL.

V is TRBV29-1 and J is TRBJ1-2; TRBD1 agrees at 7 bases. The V segment lost 7 bases and the J segment 0 bases; nucleotides outside the gene matches: 5. The CDR3 is made up of 13 amino acids. The germline V gene encodes CDR1 SQVTM and CDR2 ANQGSEA. The CDR3 region is CSARQGSNYGYTF. The CDR3 nucleotides are TGCAGCGCTAGACAGGGTTCTAACTATGGCTACACCTTC.

The CDR3 DNA reads TGTGCCATCAGAGATCTAGCGGGAAACACCAATGAGCAGTTCTTC. This translates into CAIRDLAGNTNEQFF. The genes are TRBV10-3 and TRBJ2-1; 9 bases align to TRBD2. Germline CDR1 ENHRY, CDR2 SYGVKD. V was clipped by 6 bases and J by 6 bases; unmatched bases: 9. The CDR3 length is 15 residues.

This clone was picked up one time. Other nucleotide sequences in the sample specify the same CDR3. The genes are TRBV5-1 and TRBJ2-5; D might be TRBD1 (5 bases). This CDR3 spans 13 amino acids. The V end was cut by 1 base, the J end by 4 bases, with 8 bases between. Germline V gives CDR1 SGHRS, CDR2 YFSETQ. CDR3 residues: CASSLRRGETQYF. The CDR3 nucleotides are TGCGCCAGCAGCTTGCGAAGGGGAGAGACCCAGTACTTC.

The chain links TRBV4-3 to TRBJ2-7; D ambiguous. Trimming removed 0 bases from V and 9 bases from J, with 12 bases in between. Germline lookup yields CDR1 LGHNA and CDR2 YSLEER. The length of the CDR3 is 13 residues. The CDR3 is CASSQEGAGWQYF. CDR3 DNA: TGCGCCAGCAGCCAAGAAGGAGCCGGGTGGCAGTACTTC.

This chain uses TRBV7-2 with TRBJ1-2, with D possibly being TRBD1 (5 bases). V lost 1 base and J 4 bases, leaving 13 bases between the germline ends. CDR3 length: 15 amino acids. Germline V gene lookup returns CDR1 SGHTA and CDR2 FQGNSA. CDR3 protein: CASSLVPGKPYGYTF. As DNA, the CDR3 is TGTGCCAGCAGCTTAGTTCCAGGGAAACCCTATGGCTACACCTTC.

V usage is TRBV19 and J usage is TRBJ1-4; D gene uncertain. Germline CDR1 and CDR2: LNHDA and SQIVND (reference sequence). The CDR3 has 14 residues. Trimming pared 5 bases from V and 1 base from J, leaving 8 bases between. The CDR3: CASSPRRTNEKLFF. CDR3 nucleotides: TGTGCCAGTAGTCCCCGCCGAACTAATGAAAAACTGTTTTTT.

Turning to this clone: In the same sample, other DNA sequences code for this CDR3. This chain connects TRBV7-7 to TRBJ2-7; weak D call: TRBD1 (6 bases). Germline V CDR1 and CDR2: SSHAT, FNYEAQ (reference sequence). This CDR3 comprises 13 residues. V lost 5 bases and J 3 bases, leaving 11 bases between the germline ends. The CDR3 reads CASSRDRNYEQYF. The CDR3, as DNA: TGTGCCAGCAGCCGTGACAGGAACTACGAGCAGTACTTC.

Concerning this clone itself: The same CDR3 can be traced to other DNA sequences in this sample. The genes are TRBV7-2 and TRBJ1-1, with D possibly being TRBD1 (5 bases). Germline assignment: CDR1 SGHTA and CDR2 FQGNSA. CDR3 length: 14 amino acids. The V gene lost 3 bases and the J gene lost 1 base, with 9 bases spanning the gap. CDR3 sequence (DNA): TGTGCCAGCAGCTTCGGGACGGGGAACACTGAAGCTTTCTTT. As protein: CASSFGTGNTEAFF. The full variable domain, completed using reference TRBV7-2 and TRBJ1-1, is GAGVSQSPSNKVTEKGKDVELRCDPISGHTALYWYRQSLGQGLEFLIYFQGNSAPDKSGLPSDRFSAERTGGSVSTLTIQRTQQEDSAVYLCASSFGTGNTEAFFGQGTRLTVV.

The chain has TRBV5-1 and TRBJ2-1, with 16 positions matching TRBD2. CDR3 length equals 15 residues. With 2 bases clipped from V and 12 bases from J, the junction kept 5 bases outside the gene matches. Germline loops: CDR1 SGHRS, CDR2 YFSETQ. The CDR3 region has the DNA TGCGCCAGCAGCTTAGGGACTAGCGGGAGGGCCGCGCAGTTCTTC. Its protein is CASSLGTSGRAAQFF.

The chain uses TRBV6-1 and TRBJ2-7, with TRBD2 identical over 8 bases. Germline-derived CDR1 and CDR2 are MNHNS and SASEGT. The CDR3 is made up of 15 amino acids. V dropped 0 bases and J dropped 3; count of bases not matched to a gene: 4. The CDR3 protein is CASSEAIAGGYEQYF. CDR3 nucleotides: TGTGCCAGCAGTGAAGCAATCGCGGGAGGCTACGAGCAGTACTTC.

The genes are TRBV11-2 and TRBJ2-7; no firm D call. The germline V gene encodes CDR1 SGHAT and CDR2 FQNNGV. CDR3 length equals 14 residues. With 3 bases removed from V and 1 base from J, the gap between germline ends came to 10 bases. The chain's CDR3 is CASSLHLGSYEQYF. The CDR3 region has the DNA TGTGCCAGCAGCTTGCACCTGGGGTCCTACGAGCAGTACTTC.

This rearrangement joins TRBV5-1 to TRBJ1-1, with D maybe TRBD1 (6 bases). The CDR3 contains 16 residues. Trimming shortened V by 4 bases and J by 1 base, and 17 bases separated the two germline ends. Germline CDR1 reads SGHRS; CDR2 reads YFSETQ. CDR3 residues: CASSPLGGAGNTEAFF. The CDR3 DNA sequence: TGCGCCAGCAGCCCCTTAGGGGGGGCGGGGAACACTGAAGCTTTCTTT.

With respect to this clone: Other nucleotide sequences from this sample produce the same CDR3. V and J are TRBV5-4 and TRBJ2-2; 10 bases match TRBD2. CDR3 size: 15 residues. V gave up 4 bases and J gave up 1 base; unmatched junction bases: 1. Germline loops: CDR1 SGHNT, CDR2 YYREEE (reference sequence). This chain's CDR3 is CASSLAGVNTGELFF. The CDR3 DNA is TGTGCCAGCAGCCTAGCGGGAGTGAACACCGGGGAGCTGTTTTTT.

CDR3 DNA: TGCGCCAGCACGAGAGGGGGAGTTGAGCCAGATACGCAGTATTTT. This codes for CASTRGGVEPDTQYF. This chain uses TRBV5-1 with TRBJ2-3, with D possibly being TRBD1 (6 bases). This CDR3 is built from 15 residues. Germline V gene lookup returns CDR1 SGHRS and CDR2 YFSETQ. The ends were cut back, 6 bases at V and 4 bases at J, with 18 bases in the middle. Variable domain in full (rest from reference TRBV5-1 and TRBJ2-3): KAGVTQTPRYLIKTRGQQVTLSCSPISGHRSVSWYQQTPGQGLQFLFEYFSETQRNKGNFPGRFSGRQFSNSRSEMNVSTLELGDSALYLCASTRGGVEPDTQYFGPGTRLTVL.

The chain combines TRBV11-2 with TRBJ2-7, with 11 bases that match TRBD1. CDR1 and CDR2 from the germline V gene are SGHAT and FQNNGV. The CDR3 length is 15 residues. With 5 bases clipped from V and 1 base from J, the junction kept 4 bases outside the gene matches. CDR3 loop: CASSPRDRGSYEQYF. The DNA of the CDR3 is TGTGCCAGCAGCCCCCGGGACAGGGGGTCCTACGAGCAGTACTTC.

The chain carries TRBV6-1 and TRBJ2-3; a weak D match, TRBD1 (6 bases). The length of the CDR3 is 16 residues. Trimming cost V 2 bases and J 8 bases, with 20 bases left between them. Germline loops: CDR1 MNHNS, CDR2 SASEGT. The DNA of the CDR3 is TGTGCCAGCAGTGAACGACAGGATACCTGGGGAGTTACGCAGTATTTT. Encoded protein: CASSERQDTWGVTQYF.

The CDR3 coding sequence is TGTGCCAGCAGTTACACCGCCACTACTAGCCATGAGCAGTTCTTC. Its translation: CASSYTATTSHEQFF. The chain couples TRBV6-5 to TRBJ2-1; D is possibly TRBD2 (6 bases). The V gene lost 2 bases and the J gene lost 8 bases, with 16 bases spanning the gap. There are 15 residues in the CDR3. Germline-derived CDR1 and CDR2 are MNHEY and SVGAGI.

The chain employs TRBV2 and TRBJ2-1; possible D gene TRBD2, 5 bases. The germline gives CDR1 SNHLY, CDR2 FYNNEI. Trimming removed 5 bases from V and 1 base from J, with 9 bases in between. The CDR3 has 14 residues. CDR3 in amino acids: CASSRIASYNEQFF. Here the CDR3 DNA reads TGTGCCAGCAGTCGAATAGCGTCCTACAATGAGCAGTTCTTC.

The chain is built from TRBV15 and TRBJ2-7; D might be TRBD2 (7 bases). CDR3 length: 13 amino acids. Trimming cost V 8 bases and J 7 bases, with 18 bases left between them. Germline CDR1 LNHNV, CDR2 YYDKDF (reference sequence). CDR3 sequence: CATQNGGRFEQYF. The CDR3 nucleotides are TGTGCCACCCAAAACGGGGGGCGATTTGAGCAGTACTTC.

A note on this clone: This specimen includes other DNA sequences encoding the same CDR3. The rearrangement uses TRBV19 and TRBJ2-2; D is undetermined. V lost 5 bases and J lost 5, with 6 bases in between. The germline V gene encodes CDR1 LNHDA and CDR2 SQIVND (reference sequence). The length of the CDR3 is 12 residues. The CDR3: CASSPVTGELFF. For the CDR3, the DNA is TGTGCCAGTAGTCCGGTAACCGGGGAGCTGTTTTTT.

This CDR3 reads CASSRIGTPRGETQYF. The CDR3 DNA sequence: TGTGCCAGCAGCCGAATCGGGACTCCCAGGGGAGAGACCCAGTACTTC. The J gene is TRBJ2-5, the V gene TRBV7-2; D may match TRBD1 or TRBD2 (6 bases each). CDR1 and CDR2 from the germline V gene are SGHTA and FQGNSA. This CDR3 is built from 16 residues. Trimming took off 5 bases at V and 4 bases at J, with 20 bases between the two ends.

This chain links TRBV19 with TRBJ1-2; D uncertain. This CDR3 is built from 14 residues. Trimming took off 2 bases at V and 8 bases at J, with 15 bases between the two ends. Germline V gives CDR1 LNHDA, CDR2 SQIVND (reference sequence). In DNA form, the CDR3 reads TGTGCCAGTAGTATAAGGTCCGGATGGGAAGGCTACACCTTC. Its protein product is CASSIRSGWEGYTF.

The V call is TRBV4-3, the J call TRBJ2-2; D might be TRBD1 or TRBD2, each matching 5 bases. CDR3 size: 14 residues. The germline gives CDR1 LGHNA, CDR2 YSLEER. V was clipped by 6 bases and J by 6 bases, with 14 bases between them. The chain's CDR3 is CASRHYRDAGELFF. CDR3 in DNA: TGCGCCAGCAGGCACTATAGGGACGCCGGGGAGCTGTTTTTT.